This T cell receptor beta chain was observed in a study of OX40 agonist ivuxolimab in advanced cancers. Study-level background: Patients received intravenous ivuxolimab every 2 weeks at 0.01 to 10 mg/kg. Partial responses occurred in three patients (one hepatocellular carcinoma, two cutaneous melanoma). General study findings and limits: CD8+ T cells (on average) carried more expanded clones than CD4+ T cells.

Profiled with immunoSEQ multiplex PCR; TCRdb holds only in-frame clones, not every one. The profile shows tens of thousands of clones, about nine tenths of them singletons. V was cut by 2 bases and J by 3 bases, with 7 bases left in between. Germline V gives CDR1 SGHTA, CDR2 FQGTGA. The CDR3 runs to 13 residues. This clone was counted between two and nine times. What it binds is unknown. J is TRBJ1-1 and V is TRBV7-3, with D hard to call. This TCR was recovered from an adult with an advanced solid tumor such as melanoma, head and neck, liver or kidney cancer. Sequencing used CD4+ or CD8+ T cells sorted from blood, obtained in a trial of the OX40 agonist ivuxolimab. CDR3 sequence reads: CASSLRGDTEAFF. CDR3 DNA: TGTGCCAGCAGCTTACGGGGAGACACTGAAGCTTTCTTT.